Only a few counts were recorded for the clone carrying this T cell receptor (beta chain). The target antigen is unknown. This specimen belongs to a study of early T cells in non-severe SARS-CoV-2 infection. Study-level information: Unpaired chains resulted from sequencing bulk RNA of unsorted whole blood.

Study-level points and caveats: Matching with VDJdb favored anti-spike CD8 responses (missing private and CD4 specificities).

Unique molecular identifier tags were affixed to discrete cDNA molecules. From the 5' RACE reads, TCRdb called clonotypes with MiXCR, one entry per CDR3 protein. The sample contains about 67,000 distinct CDR3 sequences, approximately 10% of which appear only once. Sequencing was performed on whole blood. The TCR comes from an adult who was a healthcare worker with PCR-confirmed SARS-CoV-2 infection or an uninfected control (not recorded which).

The CDR3 loop is CASIEQGGTEAFF. The CDR3 bases are TGTGCCTCGATAGAACAGGGGGGCACTGAAGCTTTCTTT. This sequence joins TRBV13 and TRBJ1-1, with 8 bases fitting TRBD1. CDR3 size: 13 residues. Losses at the gene ends were 11 bases for V and 4 bases for J; bases not matched to a gene: 9. Germline V lookup: CDR1 PRHDT, CDR2 FYEKMQ (reference sequence).